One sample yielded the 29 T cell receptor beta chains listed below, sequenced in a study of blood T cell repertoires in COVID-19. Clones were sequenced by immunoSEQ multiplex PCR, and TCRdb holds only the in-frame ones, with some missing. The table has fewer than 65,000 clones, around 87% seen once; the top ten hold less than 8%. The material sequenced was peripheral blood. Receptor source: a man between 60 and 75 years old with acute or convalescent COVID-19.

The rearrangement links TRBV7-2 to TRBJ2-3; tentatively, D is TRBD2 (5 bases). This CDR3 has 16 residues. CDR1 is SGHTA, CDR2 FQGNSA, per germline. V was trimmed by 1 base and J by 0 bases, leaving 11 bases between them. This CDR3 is CASSLVSGSSTDTQYF. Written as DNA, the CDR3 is TGTGCCAGCAGCTTAGTGAGCGGTTCCAGCACAGATACGCAGTATTTT.

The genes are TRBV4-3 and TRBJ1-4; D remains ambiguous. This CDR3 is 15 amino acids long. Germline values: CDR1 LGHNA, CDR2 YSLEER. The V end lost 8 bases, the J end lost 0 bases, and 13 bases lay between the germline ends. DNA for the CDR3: TGCGCCAGCGCGCCCGGGATCCCAACTAATGAAAAACTGTTTTTT. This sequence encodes CASAPGIPTNEKLFF.

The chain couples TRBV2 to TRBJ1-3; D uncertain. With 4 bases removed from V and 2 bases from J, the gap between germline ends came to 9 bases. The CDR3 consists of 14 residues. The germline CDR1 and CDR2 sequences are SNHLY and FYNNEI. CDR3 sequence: CASSVEGAGNTIYF. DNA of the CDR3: TGTGCCAGCAGTGTGGAGGGCGCTGGAAACACCATATATTTT.

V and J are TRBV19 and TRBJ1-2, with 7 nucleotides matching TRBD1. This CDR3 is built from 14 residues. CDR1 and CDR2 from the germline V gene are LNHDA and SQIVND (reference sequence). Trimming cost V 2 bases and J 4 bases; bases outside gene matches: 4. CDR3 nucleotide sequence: TGTGCCAGTAGTATACCCGACAGGGCCTATGGCTACACCTTC. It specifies CASSIPDRAYGYTF.

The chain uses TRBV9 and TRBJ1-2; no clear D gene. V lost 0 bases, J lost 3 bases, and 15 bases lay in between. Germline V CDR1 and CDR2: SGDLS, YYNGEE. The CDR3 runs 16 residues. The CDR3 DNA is TGTGCCAGCAGCGTAGAAGGGAGCCCGGCTGACTATGGCTACACCTTC. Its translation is CASSVEGSPADYGYTF. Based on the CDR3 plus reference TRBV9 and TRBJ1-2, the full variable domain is DSGVTQTPKHLITATGQRVTLRCSPRSGDLSVYWYQQSLDQGLQFLIQYYNGEERAKGNILERFSAQQFPDLHSELNLSSLELGDSALYFCASSVEGSPADYGYTFGSGTRLTVV.

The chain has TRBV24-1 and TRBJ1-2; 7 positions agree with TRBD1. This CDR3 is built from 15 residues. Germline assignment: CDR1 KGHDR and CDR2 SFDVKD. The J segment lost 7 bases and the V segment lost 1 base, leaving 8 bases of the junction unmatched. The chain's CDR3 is CATSDFDGQAGGYTF. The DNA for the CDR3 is TGTGCCACCAGTGATTTCGATGGACAGGCGGGTGGCTACACCTTC.

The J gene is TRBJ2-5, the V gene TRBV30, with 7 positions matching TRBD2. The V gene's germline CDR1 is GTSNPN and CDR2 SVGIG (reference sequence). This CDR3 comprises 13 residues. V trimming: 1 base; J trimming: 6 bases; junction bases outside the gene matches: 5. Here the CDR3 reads CAWSGLASKTQYF. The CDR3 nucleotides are TGTGCCTGGAGTGGACTAGCATCCAAGACCCAGTACTTC.

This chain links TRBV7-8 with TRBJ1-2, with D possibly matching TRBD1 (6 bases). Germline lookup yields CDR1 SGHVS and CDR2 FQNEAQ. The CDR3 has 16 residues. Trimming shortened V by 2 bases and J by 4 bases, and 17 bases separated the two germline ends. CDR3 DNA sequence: TGTGCCAGCAGCTTATACCGGGACACGAGATTCTATGGCTACACCTTC. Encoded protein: CASSLYRDTRFYGYTF.

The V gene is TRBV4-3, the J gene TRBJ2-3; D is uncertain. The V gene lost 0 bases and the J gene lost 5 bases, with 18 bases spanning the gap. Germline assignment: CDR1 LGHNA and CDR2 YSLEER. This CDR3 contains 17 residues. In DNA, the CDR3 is TGCGCCAGCAGCCAAGATGGGCAGTTCCCTACCGTAGATACGCAGTATTTT. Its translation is CASSQDGQFPTVDTQYF.

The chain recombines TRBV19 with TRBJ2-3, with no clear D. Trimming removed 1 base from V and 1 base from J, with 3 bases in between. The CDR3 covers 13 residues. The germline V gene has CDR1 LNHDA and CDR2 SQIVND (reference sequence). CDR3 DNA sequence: TGTGCCAGTAGTATAGTCGGCACAGATACGCAGTATTTT. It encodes CASSIVGTDTQYF.

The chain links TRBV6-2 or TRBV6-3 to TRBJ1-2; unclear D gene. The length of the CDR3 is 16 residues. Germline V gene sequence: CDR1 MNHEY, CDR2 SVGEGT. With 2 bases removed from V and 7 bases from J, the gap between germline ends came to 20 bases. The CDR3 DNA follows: TGTGCCAGCAGTTACGGAGCATCGCCATATGAAGGTGGCTACACCTTC. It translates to CASSYGASPYEGGYTF.

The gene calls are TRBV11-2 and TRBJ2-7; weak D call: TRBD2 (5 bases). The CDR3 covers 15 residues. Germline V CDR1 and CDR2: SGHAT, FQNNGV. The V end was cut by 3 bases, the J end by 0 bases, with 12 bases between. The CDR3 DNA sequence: TGTGCCAGCAGCTTCGGGGATTCCCCCTCCTACGAGCAGTACTTC. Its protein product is CASSFGDSPSYEQYF.

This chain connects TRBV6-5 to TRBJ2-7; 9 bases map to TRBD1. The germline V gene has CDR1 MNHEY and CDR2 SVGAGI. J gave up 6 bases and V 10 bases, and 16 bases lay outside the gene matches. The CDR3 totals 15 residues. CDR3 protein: CATSLNGQGHREQYF. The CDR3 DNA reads TGTGCCACCTCATTGAACGGACAGGGGCATCGCGAGCAGTACTTC.

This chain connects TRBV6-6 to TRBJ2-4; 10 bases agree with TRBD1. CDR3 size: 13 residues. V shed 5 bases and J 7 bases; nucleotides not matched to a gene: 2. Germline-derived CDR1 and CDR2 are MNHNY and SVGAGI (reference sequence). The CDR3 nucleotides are TGTGCCAGCAGTCCGGGACAGGGGAACATTCAGTACTTC. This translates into CASSPGQGNIQYF.

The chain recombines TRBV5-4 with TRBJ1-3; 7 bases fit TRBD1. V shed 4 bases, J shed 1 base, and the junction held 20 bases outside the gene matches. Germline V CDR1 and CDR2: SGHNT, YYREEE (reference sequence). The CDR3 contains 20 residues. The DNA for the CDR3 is TGTGCCAGCAGCCTCCTTCTCCAACGGACAGGACCCACATCTGGAAACACCATATATTTT. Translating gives CASSLLLQRTGPTSGNTIYF.

The CDR3 loop is CASSLGTGGQGPQHF. The CDR3 nucleotides are TGTGCCAGCAGCTTAGGGACAGGGGGTCAGGGGCCCCAGCATTTT. The genes are TRBV7-2 and TRBJ1-5, with TRBD1 matching 10 bases. The ends lost 1 base at V and 9 bases at J; junction bases unmatched: 6. From germline, CDR1 is SGHTA and CDR2 FQGNSA. This CDR3 has 15 amino acids.

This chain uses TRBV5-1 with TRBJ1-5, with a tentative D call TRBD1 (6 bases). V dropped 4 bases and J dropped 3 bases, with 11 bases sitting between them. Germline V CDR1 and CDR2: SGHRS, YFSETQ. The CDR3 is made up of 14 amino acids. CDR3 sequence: CASSPGQFNQPQHF. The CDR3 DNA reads TGCGCCAGCAGCCCCGGACAGTTCAATCAGCCCCAGCATTTT.

The CDR3 DNA sequence: TGTGCCAGCAGCCTCGAAGAGCGGGGGGGCCTCAATGAGCAGTTCTTC. Its translation is CASSLEERGGLNEQFF. The J gene is TRBJ2-1, the V gene TRBV4-2, with 10 bases aligning to TRBD2. J gave up 6 bases and V 4 bases, and 9 bases lay outside the gene matches. The CDR3 runs 16 residues. CDR1 and CDR2 (germline): LGHNA, YNFKEQ.

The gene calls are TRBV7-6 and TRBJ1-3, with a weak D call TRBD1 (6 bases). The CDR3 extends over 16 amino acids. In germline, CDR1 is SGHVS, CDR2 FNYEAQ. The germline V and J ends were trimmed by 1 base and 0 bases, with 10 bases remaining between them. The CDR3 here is CASSLGQGSSGNTIYF. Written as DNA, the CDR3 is TGTGCCAGCAGCTTAGGGCAGGGGAGCTCTGGAAACACCATATATTTT. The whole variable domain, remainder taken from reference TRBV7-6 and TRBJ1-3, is GAGVSQSPRYKVTKRGQDVALRCDPISGHVSLYWYRQALGQGPEFLTYFNYEAQQDKSGLPNDRFSAERPEGSISTLTIQRTEQRDSAMYRCASSLGQGSSGNTIYFGEGSWLTVV.

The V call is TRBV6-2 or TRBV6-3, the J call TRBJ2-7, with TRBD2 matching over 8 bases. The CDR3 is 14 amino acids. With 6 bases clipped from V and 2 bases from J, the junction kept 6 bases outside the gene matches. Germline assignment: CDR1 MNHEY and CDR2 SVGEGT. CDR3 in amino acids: CASSIAGFTYEQYF. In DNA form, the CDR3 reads TGTGCCAGCAGCATAGCGGGGTTTACCTACGAGCAGTACTTC.

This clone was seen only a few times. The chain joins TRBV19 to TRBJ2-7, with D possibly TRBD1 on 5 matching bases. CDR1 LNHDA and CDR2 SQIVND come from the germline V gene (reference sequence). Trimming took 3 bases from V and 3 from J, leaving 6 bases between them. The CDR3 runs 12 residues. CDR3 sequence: CASSIQGYEQYF. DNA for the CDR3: TGTGCCAGTAGTATTCAGGGCTACGAGCAGTACTTC.

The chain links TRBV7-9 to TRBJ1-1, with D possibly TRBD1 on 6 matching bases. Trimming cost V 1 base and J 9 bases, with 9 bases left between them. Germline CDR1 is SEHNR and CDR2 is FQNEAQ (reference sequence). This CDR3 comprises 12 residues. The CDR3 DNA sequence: TGTGCCAGCAGCTTAGAGGGGGACAAAGCTTTCTTT. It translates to CASSLEGDKAFF.

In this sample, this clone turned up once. The CDR3 DNA follows: TGTGCCAGCAGTTCTACAACCAGGGGGCTGGACGAGCAGTACTTC. This encodes CASSSTTRGLDEQYF. The chain links TRBV27 to TRBJ2-7, with 8 bases that match TRBD1. The CDR3 sequence is 15 residues long. The germline V gene encodes CDR1 MNHEY and CDR2 SMNVEV (reference sequence). The V gene end was trimmed by 4 bases and the J gene end by 5 bases; junction bases not matched to a gene: 10.

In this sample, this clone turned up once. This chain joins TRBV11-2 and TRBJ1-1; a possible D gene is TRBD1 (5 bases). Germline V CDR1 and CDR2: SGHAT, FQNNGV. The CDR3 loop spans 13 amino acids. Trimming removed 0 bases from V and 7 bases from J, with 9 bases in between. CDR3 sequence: CASSLEVGVEAFF. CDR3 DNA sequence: TGTGCCAGCAGCTTAGAGGTAGGGGTTGAAGCTTTCTTT.

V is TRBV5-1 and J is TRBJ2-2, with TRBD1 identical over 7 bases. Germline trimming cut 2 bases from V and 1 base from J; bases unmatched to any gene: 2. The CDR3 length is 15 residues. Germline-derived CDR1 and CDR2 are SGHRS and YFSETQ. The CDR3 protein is CASSLRTGNTGELFF. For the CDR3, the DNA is TGCGCCAGCAGCTTACGGACAGGGAACACCGGGGAGCTGTTTTTT.

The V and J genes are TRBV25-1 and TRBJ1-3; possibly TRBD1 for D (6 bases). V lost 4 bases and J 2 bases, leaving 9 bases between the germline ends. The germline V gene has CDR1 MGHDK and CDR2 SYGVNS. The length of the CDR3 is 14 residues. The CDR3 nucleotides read TGTGCCAGCAGTGTTACAGGGACTGGAAACACCATATATTTT. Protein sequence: CASSVTGTGNTIYF.

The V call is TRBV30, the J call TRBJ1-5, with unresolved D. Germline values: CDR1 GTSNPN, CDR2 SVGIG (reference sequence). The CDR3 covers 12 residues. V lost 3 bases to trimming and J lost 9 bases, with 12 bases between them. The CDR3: CAWSASSWPQHF. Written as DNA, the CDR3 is TGTGCCTGGAGCGCCAGTTCTTGGCCCCAGCATTTT.

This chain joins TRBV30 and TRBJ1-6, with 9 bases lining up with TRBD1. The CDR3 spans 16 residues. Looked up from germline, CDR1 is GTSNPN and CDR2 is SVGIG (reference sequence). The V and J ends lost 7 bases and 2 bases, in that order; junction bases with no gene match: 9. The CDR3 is CASSGTGNPYNSPLHF. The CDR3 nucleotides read TGTGCCTCCTCCGGGACAGGGAACCCCTATAATTCACCCCTCCACTTT.

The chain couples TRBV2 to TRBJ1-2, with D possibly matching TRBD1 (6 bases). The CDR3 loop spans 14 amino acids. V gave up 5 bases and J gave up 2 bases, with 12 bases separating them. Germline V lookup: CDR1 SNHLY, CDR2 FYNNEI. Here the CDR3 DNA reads TGTGCCAGCAGTCTAGTACAGGGAAACTATGGCTACACCTTC. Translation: CASSLVQGNYGYTF.